A single sample gave rise to the 7 T cell receptor beta chains below, sequenced in a study of blood T cell repertoires in COVID-19. Clones were sequenced by immunoSEQ multiplex PCR, and TCRdb holds only the in-frame ones, with some missing. This sample has 30,000 to 45,000 clones, with around four fifths found just once. The sample taken for sequencing was peripheral blood. The receptors originated from a human donor in a cohort sampled during active COVID-19.

The V and J genes are TRBV7-2 and TRBJ1-1; D remains ambiguous. V lost 3 bases, J lost 3 bases, and 14 bases lay in between. The germline V gene has CDR1 SGHTA and CDR2 FQGNSA. The CDR3 is 15 amino acids. The chain's CDR3 is CASSFSFSGYTEAFF. CDR3 coding DNA: TGTGCCAGCAGCTTTTCTTTTTCGGGGTACACTGAAGCTTTCTTT.

The V call is TRBV11-2, the J call TRBJ2-6, with TRBD1 matching over 9 bases. The CDR3 length is 17 residues. The V gene's germline CDR1 is SGHAT and CDR2 FQNNGV. Trimming removed 6 bases from V and 2 bases from J; junction bases left unmatched: 8. The CDR3 spells CASRSGQGITGANVLTF. The CDR3 DNA is TGTGCCAGCAGATCGGGACAGGGTATAACTGGGGCCAACGTCCTGACTTTC.

To note about this clone: Within the sample, other DNA sequences also encode this same CDR3. This chain joins TRBV5-4 and TRBJ1-1; 9 bases are shared with TRBD1. Trimming cost V 4 bases and J 7 bases; bases outside gene matches: 8. The CDR3 runs to 14 residues. The germline V gene encodes CDR1 SGHNT and CDR2 YYREEE (reference sequence). CDR3 protein: CASSEIQGAGEAFF. CDR3 nucleotides: TGTGCCAGCAGCGAAATACAGGGGGCGGGTGAAGCTTTCTTT.

CDR3 region: CASSLEGAWGYTF. In DNA, the CDR3 is TGTGCCAGCAGCTTAGAGGGGGCTTGGGGCTACACCTTC. V and J are TRBV7-6 and TRBJ1-2, with 7 bases fitting TRBD1. CDR1 is SGHVS, CDR2 FNYEAQ, per germline. This CDR3 spans 13 amino acids. The J segment lost 8 bases and the V segment lost 1 base, leaving 4 bases of the junction unmatched.

V and J are TRBV7-3 and TRBJ2-7, with a tentative D call TRBD1 (7 bases). Trimming stripped 4 bases from V and 1 base from J, with 8 bases between. The CDR3 spans 13 residues. The germline CDR1 and CDR2 sequences are SGHTA and FQGTGA. For the CDR3, the DNA is TGTGCCAGCAGCTCAGGGGGGTCCTACGAGCAGTACTTC. This codes for CASSSGGSYEQYF.

The chain combines TRBV24-1 with TRBJ2-1, with 13 bases fitting TRBD2. V trimming: 2 bases; J trimming: 7 bases; junction bases outside the gene matches: 4. This CDR3 contains 16 residues. Germline loops: CDR1 KGHDR, CDR2 SFDVKD. CDR3 loop: CATSDSTSGGGNEQFF. Written as DNA, the CDR3 is TGTGCCACCAGTGATTCTACTAGCGGGGGGGGGAATGAGCAGTTCTTC.

The chain uses TRBV12-5 and TRBJ2-5, with TRBD2 as a possible D gene (5 bases). V was pared by 1 base and J by 5 bases, with 11 bases between. The germline CDR1 and CDR2 sequences are LGHNT and FRNRAP. The CDR3 is 14 amino acids. The CDR3: CASGLAPGWETQYF. Written as DNA, the CDR3 is TGTGCTAGTGGTTTGGCTCCGGGGTGGGAGACCCAGTACTTC.